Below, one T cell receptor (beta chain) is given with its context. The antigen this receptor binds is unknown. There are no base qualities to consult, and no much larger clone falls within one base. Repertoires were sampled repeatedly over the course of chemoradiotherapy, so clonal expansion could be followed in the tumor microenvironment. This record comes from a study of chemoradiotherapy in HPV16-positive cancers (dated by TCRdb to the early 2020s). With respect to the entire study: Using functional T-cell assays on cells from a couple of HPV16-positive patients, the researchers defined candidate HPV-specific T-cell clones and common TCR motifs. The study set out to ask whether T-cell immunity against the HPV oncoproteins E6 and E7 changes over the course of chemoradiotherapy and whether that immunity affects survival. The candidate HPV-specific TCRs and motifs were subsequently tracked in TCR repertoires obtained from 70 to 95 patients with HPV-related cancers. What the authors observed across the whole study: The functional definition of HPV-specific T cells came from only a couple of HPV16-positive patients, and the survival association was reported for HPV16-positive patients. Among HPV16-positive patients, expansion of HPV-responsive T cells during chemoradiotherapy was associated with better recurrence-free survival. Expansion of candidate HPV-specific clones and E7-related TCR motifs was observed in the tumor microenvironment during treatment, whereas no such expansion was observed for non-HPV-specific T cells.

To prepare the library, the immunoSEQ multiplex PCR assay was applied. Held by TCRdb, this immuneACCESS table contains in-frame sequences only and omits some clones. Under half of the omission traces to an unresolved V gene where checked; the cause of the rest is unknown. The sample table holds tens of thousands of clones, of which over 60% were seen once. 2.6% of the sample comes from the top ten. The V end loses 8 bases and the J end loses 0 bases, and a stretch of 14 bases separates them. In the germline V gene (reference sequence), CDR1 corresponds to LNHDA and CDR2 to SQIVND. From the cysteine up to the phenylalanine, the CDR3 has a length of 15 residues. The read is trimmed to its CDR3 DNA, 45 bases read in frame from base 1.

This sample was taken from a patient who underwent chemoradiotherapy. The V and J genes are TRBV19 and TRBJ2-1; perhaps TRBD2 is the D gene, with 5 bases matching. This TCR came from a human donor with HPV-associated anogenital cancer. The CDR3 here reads CASRERASSYNEQFF. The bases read TGTGCCAGTCGGGAACGAGCGAGCTCCTACAATGAGCAGTTCTTC.